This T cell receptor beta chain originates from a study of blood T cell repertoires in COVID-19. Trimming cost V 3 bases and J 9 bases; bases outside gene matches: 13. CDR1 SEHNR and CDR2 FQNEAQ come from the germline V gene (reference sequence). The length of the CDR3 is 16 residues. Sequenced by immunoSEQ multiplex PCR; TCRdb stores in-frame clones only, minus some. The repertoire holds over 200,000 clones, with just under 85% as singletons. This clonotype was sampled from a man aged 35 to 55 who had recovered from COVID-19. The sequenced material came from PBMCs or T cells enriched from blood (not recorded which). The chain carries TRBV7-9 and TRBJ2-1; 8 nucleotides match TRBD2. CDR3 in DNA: TGTGCCAGCAGCTTGGGGTGGACTAGCATTAAAAGTGAGCAGTTCTTC. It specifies CASSLGWTSIKSEQFF.